The sequence of this T cell receptor beta chain was determined in a study of cytomegalovirus exposure and HLA in healthy donors. Study-wide points: The authors confirmed in vitro that three CMV-associated chains were specific for CMV antigens. Per published reports, the classifier diagnosed cytomegalovirus status with high specificity and sensitivity.

Sequencing was performed with immunoSEQ multiplex PCR; in TCRdb, only in-frame clones are kept and a portion is missing. This sample has about 55,000 clones; more than 80% occur once, and the top ten carry around 2.9%. Concerning this clone itself: Antigen: not known.

The V end lost 2 bases, the J end lost 2 bases, and 12 bases lay between the germline ends. The CDR3 is made up of 15 amino acids. Per the germline V gene, CDR1 is SGHRS and CDR2 is YFSETQ. The chain couples TRBV5-1 to TRBJ2-3, with D possibly matching TRBD2 (7 bases). The source is a young man in good health and CMV-seronegative. The specimen sequenced was PBMCs. The CDR3 sequence is CASSLRGADTDTQYF. The CDR3, as DNA: TGCGCCAGCAGCTTACGGGGGGCGGACACAGATACGCAGTATTTT.